These 27 T cell receptor beta chains originate from one sample sequenced in a study of blood T cell repertoires in COVID-19. Some clones are missing from TCRdb's copy, which holds only in-frame ones; the method was immunoSEQ multiplex PCR. There are about 180,000 clones in the sample; about 80% occur only once, and 5% to 8.5% lies in the top ten. Specimen: peripheral blood. Receptors were obtained from a man in his 70s with active or convalescent COVID-19.

This rearrangement joins TRBV28 to TRBJ2-3, with D perhaps TRBD1 (6 bases). Trimming took off 5 bases at V and 3 bases at J, with 12 bases between the two ends. CDR3 length: 14 amino acids. Germline V gives CDR1 MDHEN, CDR2 SYDVKM. DNA for the CDR3: TGTGCCAGCAGTACCCCCCAGGGGACAGATACGCAGTATTTT. Amino acid sequence: CASSTPQGTDTQYF.

The J gene is TRBJ1-3, the V gene TRBV6-5, with TRBD1 matching over 8 bases. This CDR3 is built from 16 residues. The germline gives CDR1 MNHEY, CDR2 SVGAGI. V dropped 3 bases and J dropped 3; count of bases not matched to a gene: 7. The CDR3 loop reads CASSYRARGLGNTIYF. The CDR3 DNA reads TGTGCCAGCAGTTATCGGGCCAGGGGGCTTGGAAACACCATATATTTT.

In this sample, this clone turned up once. The V gene is TRBV5-6, the J gene TRBJ2-7; D is perhaps TRBD1 (6 bases). Trimming shortened V by 7 bases and J by 2 bases, and 16 bases separated the two germline ends. CDR3 size: 14 residues. CDR1 and CDR2 (germline): SGHDT, YYEEEE. The CDR3 sequence: CASRGRGNTYEQYF. The CDR3 DNA reads TGTGCCAGCCGTGGCAGGGGAAACACCTACGAGCAGTACTTC.

CDR3 sequence reads: CAAWDQRTEQFF. The CDR3 region has the DNA TGTGCCGCATGGGATCAAAGGACAGAGCAGTTCTTC. The V call is TRBV6-5, the J call TRBJ2-1, with a tentative D call TRBD1 (5 bases). From germline, CDR1 is MNHEY and CDR2 SVGAGI. The CDR3 is 12 amino acids. Trimming removed 11 bases from V and 10 bases from J, with 18 bases in between.

V usage is TRBV29-1 and J usage is TRBJ1-2; maybe TRBD1 (6 bases). CDR1 and CDR2 from the germline V gene are SQVTM and ANQGSEA. The CDR3 has 13 amino acids. Deletions cut 0 bases from V and 3 bases from J, with 8 bases between. DNA of the CDR3: TGCAGCGTTGAAGAGCAGGGGTACTATGGCTACACCTTC. It is translated as CSVEEQGYYGYTF. The full variable domain, rest sourced from reference TRBV29-1 and TRBJ1-2, is SAVISQKPSRDICQRGTSLTIQCQVDSQVTMMFWYRQQPGQSLTLIATANQGSEATYESGFVIDKFPISRPNLTFSTLTVSNMSPEDSSIYLCSVEEQGYYGYTFGSGTRLTVV.

The chain uses TRBV5-6 and TRBJ2-7; possibly TRBD2 for D (5 bases). The germline V gene encodes CDR1 SGHDT and CDR2 YYEEEE. Trimming removed 1 base at V and 10 bases at J, with 12 bases between. This CDR3 contains 12 residues. In DNA form, the CDR3 reads TGTGCCAGCAGCTTGTGGCTGACTATACAGTACTTC. Amino acids: CASSLWLTIQYF.

The chain employs TRBV21-1 and TRBJ2-7; TRBD2, the table's D call, was not compared with the DNA. TRBV21-1 constitutes a pseudogene. This CDR3 is built from 15 residues. CDR3 protein: CASSLRGGDSYEQYF. The CDR3 nucleotides read TGTGCCAGCTCCCTAAGGGGGGGGGATTCCTACGAGCAGTACTTC.

The V and J genes are TRBV7-9 and TRBJ1-1; tentatively, D is TRBD1 (6 bases). This CDR3 has 14 residues. Germline loops: CDR1 SEHNR, CDR2 FQNEAQ (reference sequence). V was cut by 5 bases and J by 4 bases, with 14 bases left in between. The CDR3: CASSRRGKGTEAFF. The CDR3 bases are TGTGCCAGCAGCCGAAGGGGGAAGGGCACTGAAGCTTTCTTT.

The chain combines TRBV3-1 (or the pseudogene TRBV3-2) with TRBJ2-1; 11 bases are a match to TRBD2. This CDR3 region has 18 residues. The germline V gene encodes CDR1 LGHDT and CDR2 YNNKEL (reference sequence). J lost 4 bases, V lost 4 bases, and 12 bases had no gene match. The CDR3 reads CASSRKFLGTSGYNEQFF. In nucleotides, the CDR3 is TGTGCCAGCAGCCGAAAATTCCTCGGGACTAGCGGATACAATGAGCAGTTCTTC.

The V gene is TRBV7-2, the J gene TRBJ1-6, with D perhaps TRBD1 (5 bases). Per the germline V gene, CDR1 is SGHTA and CDR2 is FQGNSA. V lost 4 bases and J lost 5, with 9 bases in between. The CDR3 totals 14 residues. CDR3 sequence: CASSSTVNNSPLHF. The CDR3 DNA reads as TGTGCCAGCAGCTCGACAGTGAATAATTCACCCCTCCACTTT.

J is TRBJ2-7 and V is TRBV7-9; 9 nucleotides match TRBD1. J gave up 3 bases and V 5 bases, and 8 bases lay outside the gene matches. The CDR3 contains 15 residues. Germline V lookup: CDR1 SEHNR, CDR2 FQNEAQ (reference sequence). The CDR3 DNA is TGTGCCAGCAGCCCAGGAGGACAGGGGCTCTACGAGCAGTACTTC. Protein: CASSPGGQGLYEQYF.

The gene calls are TRBV5-5 and TRBJ2-5; 7 bases agree with TRBD2. The CDR3 has 14 residues. The ends lost 2 bases at V and 4 bases at J; junction bases unmatched: 5. Germline CDR1 is SGHKS and CDR2 is YYEKEE (reference sequence). The DNA of the CDR3 is TGTGCCAGCAGCTTCGGGACTACCCCAGAGACCCAGTACTTC. This sequence encodes CASSFGTTPETQYF. The full variable domain, rest sourced from reference TRBV5-5 and TRBJ2-5, is DAGVTQSPTHLIKTRGQQVTLRCSPISGHKSVSWYQQVLGQGPQFIFQYYEKEERGRGNFPDRFSARQFPNYSSELNVNALLLGDSALYLCASSFGTTPETQYFGPGTRLLVL.

The chain is built from TRBV7-3 and TRBJ2-5, with D tentatively TRBD1 (6 bases). The CDR3 sequence is 14 residues long. V lost 4 bases and J lost 2, with 11 bases in between. Germline CDR1 reads SGHTA; CDR2 reads FQGTGA. The CDR3 coding sequence is TGTGCCAGCAGCTCGGGACATACACAAGAGACCCAGTACTTC. It encodes CASSSGHTQETQYF.

V usage is TRBV4-2 and J usage is TRBJ2-7; D is perhaps TRBD1 (6 bases). Trimming removed 4 bases at V and 2 bases at J, with 12 bases between. This CDR3 has 14 amino acids. CDR1 is LGHNA, CDR2 YNFKEQ, per germline. CDR3 in amino acids: CASSPNRAAYEQYF. The DNA of the CDR3 is TGTGCCAGCAGCCCTAACAGGGCGGCCTACGAGCAGTACTTC.

The chain links TRBV19 to TRBJ2-1, with TRBD1 identical over 7 bases. V lost 5 bases to trimming and J lost 10 bases; unmatched junction nucleotides: 11. The length of the CDR3 is 14 residues. Looked up from germline, CDR1 is LNHDA and CDR2 is SQIVND (reference sequence). CDR3 sequence: CASSPRTGPNEQFF. DNA for the CDR3: TGTGCCAGTAGTCCCCGGACAGGCCCCAACGAGCAGTTCTTC. Using reference TRBV19 and TRBJ2-1 for the parts outside the CDR3, the full variable domain is DGGITQSPKYLFRKEGQNVTLSCEQNLNHDAMYWYRQDPGQGLRLIYYSQIVNDFQKGDIAEGYSVSREKKESFPLTVTSAQKNPTAFYLCASSPRTGPNEQFFGPGTRLTVL.

The chain carries TRBV18 and TRBJ2-7, with D perhaps matching TRBD1 (6 bases). Germline loops: CDR1 KGHSH, CDR2 LQKENI. The CDR3 is 14 amino acids. V lost 1 base and J 5 bases, leaving 12 bases between the germline ends. The DNA for the CDR3 is TGTGCCAGCTCACCACGGCAGGGGAACCACGAGCAGTACTTC. It yields the protein CASSPRQGNHEQYF.

The genes are TRBV6-5 and TRBJ1-6, with 8 bases aligning to TRBD1. Germline values: CDR1 MNHEY, CDR2 SVGAGI. CDR3 length equals 15 residues. The trim removed 7 bases at V and 4 bases at J, leaving 6 bases unmatched. The CDR3 region is CASTQGAPYNSPLHF. The CDR3 DNA reads as TGTGCCAGCACGCAGGGGGCACCTTATAATTCACCCCTCCACTTT.

This chain joins TRBV5-1 and TRBJ1-2; D gene uncertain. The CDR3 is made up of 15 amino acids. V lost 0 bases to trimming and J lost 0 bases, with 9 bases between them. Germline V lookup: CDR1 SGHRS, CDR2 YFSETQ. CDR3 DNA sequence: TGCGCCAGCAGCTTGGGACAATCTGCTAACTATGGCTACACCTTC. Translation gives CASSLGQSANYGYTF. The entire variable domain, with the rest obtained from reference TRBV5-1 and TRBJ1-2, is as follows: KAGVTQTPRYLIKTRGQQVTLSCSPISGHRSVSWYQQTPGQGLQFLFEYFSETQRNKGNFPGRFSGRQFSNSRSEMNVSTLELGDSALYLCASSLGQSANYGYTFGSGTRLTVV.

This clone turned up a few times. The V gene is TRBV28, the J gene TRBJ1-1; a possible D gene is TRBD1 (6 bases). Trimming shortened V by 6 bases and J by 4 bases, and 21 bases separated the two germline ends. This CDR3 is built from 16 residues. The V gene's germline CDR1 is MDHEN and CDR2 SYDVKM. The CDR3 sequence: CASSSAAGVGGTEAFF. CDR3 coding DNA: TGTGCCAGCAGCTCCGCCGCAGGGGTTGGAGGCACTGAAGCTTTCTTT. The full variable domain, with the rest looked up from reference TRBV28 and TRBJ1-1, is DVKVTQSSRYLVKRTGEKVFLECVQDMDHENMFWYRQDPGLGLRLIYFSYDVKMKEKGDIPEGYSVSREKKERFSLILESASTNQTSMYLCASSSAAGVGGTEAFFGQGTRLTVV.

The genes are TRBV11-2 and TRBJ2-7; 7 positions agree with TRBD2. The CDR3 sequence is 14 residues long. Germline CDR1 SGHAT, CDR2 FQNNGV. J gave up 3 bases and V 1 base, and 3 bases lay outside the gene matches. CDR3 DNA sequence: TGTGCCAGCAGCTTAGGGGGGGGTCTCTACGAGCAGTACTTC. Its protein product is CASSLGGGLYEQYF.

The rearrangement links TRBV7-3 to TRBJ2-3, with TRBD2 matching 7 bases. The germline V gene has CDR1 SGHTA and CDR2 FQGTGA. The CDR3 covers 14 residues. The junction had 3 bases not matched to a gene; V was cut back by 3 bases and J by 3 bases. This chain's CDR3 is CASSFGGSTDTQYF. The CDR3 DNA is TGTGCCAGCAGCTTCGGCGGGAGTACAGATACGCAGTATTTT.

The chain joins TRBV21-1 to TRBJ1-1; TRBD1 was called by the table and not checked on the DNA. TRBV21-1 is recorded as a pseudogene. The CDR3 has 15 residues. Here the CDR3 DNA reads TGTGCCAGCAGCGCCGTACAGGGATCGAACACTGAAGCTTTCTTT. Translation gives CASSAVQGSNTEAFF.

The chain links TRBV29-1 to TRBJ2-3; 7 bases match TRBD2. The germline V gene encodes CDR1 SQVTM and CDR2 ANQGSEA. The junction had 12 bases not matched to a gene; V was cut back by 6 bases and J by 6 bases. The CDR3 runs to 14 residues. In DNA form, the CDR3 reads TGCAGCGTCCGGGGAGGGAGGTGGGGGGATACGCAGTATTTT. It codes for CSVRGGRWGDTQYF.

A note on this clone: Other DNA sequences in the same sample also yield this CDR3. The chain recombines TRBV14 with TRBJ2-3; 8 positions agree with TRBD2. CDR3 size: 16 residues. Trimming at V came to 4 bases and at J to 1 base, leaving 7 bases not matched to a gene. In germline, CDR1 is SGHDN, CDR2 FVKESK. CDR3 region: CASSPGLAGGTDTQYF. The CDR3 DNA follows: TGTGCCAGCAGCCCAGGACTAGCTGGGGGCACAGATACGCAGTATTTT.

The V and J genes are TRBV10-2 and TRBJ2-3, with 8 positions matching TRBD2. In germline, CDR1 is WSHSY, CDR2 SAAADI. The V gene end was trimmed by 7 bases and the J gene end by 2 bases; junction bases not matched to a gene: 8. This CDR3 region has 15 residues. Written as DNA, the CDR3 is TGCGCCAGCACGGGGAAAGCGGGAGCCACAGATACGCAGTATTTT. Translated, it gives CASTGKAGATDTQYF.

This clone was found once. This chain joins TRBV18 and TRBJ1-2; the match to TRBD1 covers 9 bases. Trimming cost V 2 bases and J 6 bases; bases outside gene matches: 7. CDR3 length: 15 amino acids. CDR1 and CDR2 (germline): KGHSH, LQKENI. The CDR3 here is CASSPGTGRSDGYTF. DNA for the CDR3: TGTGCCAGCTCACCAGGGACAGGGCGATCGGATGGCTACACCTTC.

The chain combines TRBV29-1 with TRBJ2-4; D is unresolved. V shed 6 bases and J shed 0 bases, with 12 bases lying between them. The CDR3 consists of 14 residues. CDR1 is SQVTM and CDR2 is ANQGSEA in the germline V gene. DNA of the CDR3: TGCAGCGTAACGAGAAGTATAGCCAAAAACATTCAGTACTTC. It codes for CSVTRSIAKNIQYF.